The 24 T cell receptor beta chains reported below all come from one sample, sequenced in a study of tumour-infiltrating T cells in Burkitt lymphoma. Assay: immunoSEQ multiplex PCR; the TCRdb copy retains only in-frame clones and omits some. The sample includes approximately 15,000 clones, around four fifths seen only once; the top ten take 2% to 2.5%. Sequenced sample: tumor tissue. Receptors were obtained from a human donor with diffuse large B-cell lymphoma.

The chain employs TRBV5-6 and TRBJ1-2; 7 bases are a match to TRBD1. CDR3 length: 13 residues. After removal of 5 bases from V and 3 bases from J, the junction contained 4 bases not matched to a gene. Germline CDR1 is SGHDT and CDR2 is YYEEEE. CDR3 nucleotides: TGTGCCAGCAGACCCGGGACAGACTATGGCTACACCTTC. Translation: CASRPGTDYGYTF.

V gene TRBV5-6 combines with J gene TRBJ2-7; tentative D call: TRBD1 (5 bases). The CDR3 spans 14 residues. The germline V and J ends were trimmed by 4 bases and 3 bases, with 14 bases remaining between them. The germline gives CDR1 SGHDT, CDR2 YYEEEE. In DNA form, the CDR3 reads TGTGCCAGCAGCAACGACAGATTATTCTACGAGCAGTACTTC. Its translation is CASSNDRLFYEQYF.

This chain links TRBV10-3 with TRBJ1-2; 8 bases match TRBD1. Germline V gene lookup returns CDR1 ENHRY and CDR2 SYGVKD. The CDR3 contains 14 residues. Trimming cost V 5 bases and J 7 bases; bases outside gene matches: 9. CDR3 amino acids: CAISLQGGSSGYTF. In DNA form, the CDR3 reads TGTGCCATCAGTTTACAGGGGGGTTCTTCTGGCTACACCTTC.

CDR3 amino acids: CASSQATGTIKETQYF. The CDR3 coding sequence is TGTGCCAGCAGCCAAGCGACCGGGACAATAAAAGAGACCCAGTACTTC. The chain uses TRBV14 and TRBJ2-5, with D possibly matching TRBD1 (6 bases). V was cut by 1 base and J by 3 bases, with 15 bases left in between. The CDR3 spans 16 residues. Germline V lookup: CDR1 SGHDN, CDR2 FVKESK. Full variable domain (outside the CDR3, taken from reference TRBV14 and TRBJ2-5): EAGVTQFPSHSVIEKGQTVTLRCDPISGHDNLYWYRRVMGKEIKFLLHFVKESKQDESGMPNNRFLAERTGGTYSTLKVQPAELEDSGVYFCASSQATGTIKETQYFGPGTRLLVL.

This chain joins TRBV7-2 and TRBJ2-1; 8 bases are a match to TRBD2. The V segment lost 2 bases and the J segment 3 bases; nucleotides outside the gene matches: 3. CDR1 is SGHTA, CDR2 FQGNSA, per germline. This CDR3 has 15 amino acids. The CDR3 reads CASSLLAGGYNEQFF. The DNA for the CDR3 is TGTGCCAGCAGCTTACTAGCGGGTGGCTACAATGAGCAGTTCTTC. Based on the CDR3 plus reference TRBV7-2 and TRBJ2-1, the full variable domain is GAGVSQSPSNKVTEKGKDVELRCDPISGHTALYWYRQSLGQGLEFLIYFQGNSAPDKSGLPSDRFSAERTGGSVSTLTIQRTQQEDSAVYLCASSLLAGGYNEQFFGPGTRLTVL.

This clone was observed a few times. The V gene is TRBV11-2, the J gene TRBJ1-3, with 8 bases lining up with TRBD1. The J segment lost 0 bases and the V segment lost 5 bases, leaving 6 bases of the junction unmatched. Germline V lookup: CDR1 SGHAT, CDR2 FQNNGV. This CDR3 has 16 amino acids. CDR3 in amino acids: CASSPGGLPSGNTIYF. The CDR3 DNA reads TGTGCCAGCAGCCCAGGGGGCCTTCCCTCTGGAAACACCATATATTTT.

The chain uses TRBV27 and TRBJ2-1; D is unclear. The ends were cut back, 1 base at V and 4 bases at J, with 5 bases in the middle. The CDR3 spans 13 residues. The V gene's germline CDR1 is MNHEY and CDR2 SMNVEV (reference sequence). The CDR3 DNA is TGTGCCAGCAGTTTATACTTTTACAATGAGCAGTTCTTC. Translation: CASSLYFYNEQFF.

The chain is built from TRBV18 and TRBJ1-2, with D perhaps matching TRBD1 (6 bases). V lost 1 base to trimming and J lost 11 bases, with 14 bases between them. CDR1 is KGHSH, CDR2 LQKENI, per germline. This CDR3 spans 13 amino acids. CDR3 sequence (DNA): TGTGCCAGCTCACCACGGCCAGGGGAGGATTACACCTTC. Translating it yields CASSPRPGEDYTF.

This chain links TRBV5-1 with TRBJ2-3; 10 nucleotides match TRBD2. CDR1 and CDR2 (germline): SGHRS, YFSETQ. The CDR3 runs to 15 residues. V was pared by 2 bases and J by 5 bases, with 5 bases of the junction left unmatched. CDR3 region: CASSFGVAGGDTQYF. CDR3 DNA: TGCGCCAGCAGCTTTGGAGTAGCGGGGGGAGATACGCAGTATTTT.

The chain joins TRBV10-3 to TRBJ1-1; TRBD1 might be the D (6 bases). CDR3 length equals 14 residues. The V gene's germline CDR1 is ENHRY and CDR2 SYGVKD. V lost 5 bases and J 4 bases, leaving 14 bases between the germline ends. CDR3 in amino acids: CAISTSEGGTEAFF. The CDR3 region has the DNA TGTGCCATCAGTACCTCTGAGGGGGGCACTGAAGCTTTCTTT.

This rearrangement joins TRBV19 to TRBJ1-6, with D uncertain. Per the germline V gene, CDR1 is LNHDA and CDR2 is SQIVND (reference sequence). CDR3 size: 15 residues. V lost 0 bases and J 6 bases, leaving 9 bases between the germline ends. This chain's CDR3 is CASSIENSRNSPLHF. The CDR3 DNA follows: TGTGCCAGTAGTATAGAAAACTCCCGTAATTCACCCCTCCACTTT. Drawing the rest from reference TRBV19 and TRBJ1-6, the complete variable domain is DGGITQSPKYLFRKEGQNVTLSCEQNLNHDAMYWYRQDPGQGLRLIYYSQIVNDFQKGDIAEGYSVSREKKESFPLTVTSAQKNPTAFYLCASSIENSRNSPLHFGNGTRLTVT.

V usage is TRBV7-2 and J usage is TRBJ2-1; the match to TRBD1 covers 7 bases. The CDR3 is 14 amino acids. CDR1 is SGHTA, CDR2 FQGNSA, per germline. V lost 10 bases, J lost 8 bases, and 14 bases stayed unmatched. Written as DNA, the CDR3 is TGTGCCACCACCAGCCCCCACAGGGGCGATGAGCAGTTCTTC. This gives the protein CATTSPHRGDEQFF. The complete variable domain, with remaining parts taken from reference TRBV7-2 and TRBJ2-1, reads GAGVSQSPSNKVTEKGKDVELRCDPISGHTALYWYRQSLGQGLEFLIYFQGNSAPDKSGLPSDRFSAERTGGSVSTLTIQRTQQEDSAVYLCATTSPHRGDEQFFGPGTRLTVL.

Here the CDR3 reads CASSGYRDGNSYEQYF. The DNA for the CDR3 is TGTGCCAGCAGCGGATACCGGGACGGCAACTCCTACGAGCAGTACTTC. The chain recombines TRBV9 with TRBJ2-7; either TRBD1 or TRBD2 may fit D (5 bases each). Trimming took off 3 bases at V and 0 bases at J, with 16 bases between the two ends. The CDR3 has 16 residues. CDR1 is SGDLS, CDR2 YYNGEE, per germline.

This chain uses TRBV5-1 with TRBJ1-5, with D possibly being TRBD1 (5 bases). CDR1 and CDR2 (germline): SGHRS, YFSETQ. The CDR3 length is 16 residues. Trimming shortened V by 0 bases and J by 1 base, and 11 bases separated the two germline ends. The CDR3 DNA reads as TGCGCCAGCAGCTTGGCGCAGGGACGGAGCAATCAGCCCCAGCATTTT. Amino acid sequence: CASSLAQGRSNQPQHF.

The CDR3: CASSQTSGIQETQYF. CDR3 DNA sequence: TGTGCCAGCAGTCAAACTAGCGGGATCCAAGAGACCCAGTACTTC. J is TRBJ2-5 and V is TRBV28; 10 nucleotides match TRBD2. The CDR3 covers 15 residues. Germline CDR1 and CDR2: MDHEN and SYDVKM. The trim removed 5 bases at V and 1 base at J, leaving 4 bases unmatched.

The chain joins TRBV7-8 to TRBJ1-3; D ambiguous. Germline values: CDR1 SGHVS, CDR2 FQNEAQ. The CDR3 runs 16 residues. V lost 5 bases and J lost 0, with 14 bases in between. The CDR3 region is CASSDPWERSGNTIYF. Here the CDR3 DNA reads TGTGCCAGCAGCGACCCTTGGGAACGCTCTGGAAACACCATATATTTT. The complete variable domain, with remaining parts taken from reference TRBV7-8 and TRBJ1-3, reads GAGVSQSPRYKVAKRGQDVALRCDPISGHVSLFWYQQALGQGPEFLTYFQNEAQLDKSGLPSDRFFAERPEGSVSTLKIQRTQQEDSAVYLCASSDPWERSGNTIYFGEGSWLTVV.

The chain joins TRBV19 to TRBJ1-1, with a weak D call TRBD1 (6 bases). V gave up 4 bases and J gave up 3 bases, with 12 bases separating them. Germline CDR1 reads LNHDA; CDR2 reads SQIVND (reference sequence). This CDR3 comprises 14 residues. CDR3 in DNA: TGTGCCAGTAGTACAGGGGTGTTCGACACTGAAGCTTTCTTT. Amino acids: CASSTGVFDTEAFF. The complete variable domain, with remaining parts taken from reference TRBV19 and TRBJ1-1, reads DGGITQSPKYLFRKEGQNVTLSCEQNLNHDAMYWYRQDPGQGLRLIYYSQIVNDFQKGDIAEGYSVSREKKESFPLTVTSAQKNPTAFYLCASSTGVFDTEAFFGQGTRLTVV.

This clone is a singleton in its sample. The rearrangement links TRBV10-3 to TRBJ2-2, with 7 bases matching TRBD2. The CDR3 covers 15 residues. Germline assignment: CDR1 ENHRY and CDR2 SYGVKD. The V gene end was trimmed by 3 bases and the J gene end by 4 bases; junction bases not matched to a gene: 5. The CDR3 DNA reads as TGTGCCATCAGTGATGGGGGGGGACTCACCGGGGAGCTGTTTTTT. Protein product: CAISDGGGLTGELFF.

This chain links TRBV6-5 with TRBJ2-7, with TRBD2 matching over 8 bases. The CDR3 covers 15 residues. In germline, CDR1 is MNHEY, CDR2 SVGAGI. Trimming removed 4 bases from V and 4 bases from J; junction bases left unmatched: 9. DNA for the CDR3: TGTGCCAGCAGTTCCCTCGGGGGGGGACGATACGAGCAGTACTTC. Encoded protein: CASSSLGGGRYEQYF.

CDR3 DNA sequence: TGTGCCAGCAGCTTAGGTGCGGGAGAGTCCTACAATGAGCAGTTCTTC. Translated, it gives CASSLGAGESYNEQFF. This chain uses TRBV7-7 with TRBJ2-1; 7 bases fit TRBD2. The CDR3 consists of 16 residues. Trimming took 1 base from V and 1 from J; bases not matched to a gene: 4. Germline CDR1 is SSHAT and CDR2 is FNYEAQ (reference sequence). Looking up the rest from reference TRBV7-7 and TRBJ2-1 gives the full variable domain: GAGVSQSPRYKVTKRGQDVTLRCDPISSHATLYWYQQALGQGPEFLTYFNYEAQPDKSGLPSDRFSAERPEGSISTLTIQRTEQRDSAMYRCASSLGAGESYNEQFFGPGTRLTVL.

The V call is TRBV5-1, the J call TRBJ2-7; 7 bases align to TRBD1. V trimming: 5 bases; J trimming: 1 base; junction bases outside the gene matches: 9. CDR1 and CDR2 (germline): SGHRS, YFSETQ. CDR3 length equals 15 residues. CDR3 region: CASSLLGDSSYEQYF. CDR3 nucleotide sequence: TGCGCCAGCAGTCTCTTAGGGGACAGTTCCTACGAGCAGTACTTC.

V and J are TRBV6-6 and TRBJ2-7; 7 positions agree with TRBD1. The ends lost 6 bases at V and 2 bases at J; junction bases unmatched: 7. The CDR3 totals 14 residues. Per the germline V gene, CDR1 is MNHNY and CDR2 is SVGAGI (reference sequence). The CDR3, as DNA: TGTGCCAGCAGGATGGGTCAGGGGGCCTACGAGCAGTACTTC. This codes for CASRMGQGAYEQYF.

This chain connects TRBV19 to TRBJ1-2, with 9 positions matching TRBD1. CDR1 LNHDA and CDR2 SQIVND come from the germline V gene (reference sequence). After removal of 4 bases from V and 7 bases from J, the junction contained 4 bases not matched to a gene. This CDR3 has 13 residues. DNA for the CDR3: TGTGCCAGTAGTACCACAGGGGGCGGTGGCTACACCTTC. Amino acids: CASSTTGGGGYTF.

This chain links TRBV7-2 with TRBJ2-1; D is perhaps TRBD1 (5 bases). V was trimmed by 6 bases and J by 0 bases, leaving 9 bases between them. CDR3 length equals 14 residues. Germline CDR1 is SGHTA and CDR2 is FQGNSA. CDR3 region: CASRRTSSYNEQFF. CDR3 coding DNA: TGTGCCAGCAGGCGGACAAGCTCCTACAATGAGCAGTTCTTC.